This T cell receptor beta chain was identified during a study of blood T cell repertoires in COVID-19. Across the whole study: There were acute and convalescent COVID-19 samples, and they came from the United States, Italy and Spain. In each case, the material was cDNA or gDNA derived from T cells, B-cell-depleted T cells, or PBMCs.

Original handling: Scientists estimated how many nucleated cells there were by amplifying reference gene primers. Clones were sequenced by immunoSEQ multiplex PCR, and TCRdb holds only the in-frame ones, with some missing. The V and J calls and clone size are taken from that table; D and trimming were inferred from the DNA. The sample includes some 190,000 clones, 70% to 90% of them seen just once. The sample was peripheral blood. The origin of this receptor is a man in his thirties or forties with acute or convalescent COVID-19.

The CDR3: CASISQGKPQHF. The CDR3 DNA is TGTGCCAGCATCTCACAGGGAAAGCCCCAGCATTTT. This rearrangement joins TRBV28 to TRBJ1-5; possible D gene TRBD1, 6 bases. Germline V gives CDR1 MDHEN, CDR2 SYDVKM. Deletions cut 7 bases from V and 8 bases from J, with 12 bases between. The CDR3 extends over 12 amino acids. Using reference TRBV28 and TRBJ1-5 for the parts outside the CDR3, the full variable domain is DVKVTQSSRYLVKRTGEKVFLECVQDMDHENMFWYRQDPGLGLRLIYFSYDVKMKEKGDIPEGYSVSREKKERFSLILESASTNQTSMYLCASISQGKPQHFGDGTRLSIL.